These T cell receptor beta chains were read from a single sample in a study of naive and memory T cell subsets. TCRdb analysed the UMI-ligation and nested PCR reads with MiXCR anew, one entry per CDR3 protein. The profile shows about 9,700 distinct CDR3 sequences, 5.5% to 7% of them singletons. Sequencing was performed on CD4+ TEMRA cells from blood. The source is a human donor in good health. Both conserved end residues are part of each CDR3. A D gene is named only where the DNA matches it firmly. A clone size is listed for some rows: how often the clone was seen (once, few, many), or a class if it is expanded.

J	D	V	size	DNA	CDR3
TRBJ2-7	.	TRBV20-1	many	TGCAGTGCTAAACGAGGACAGCCTAGCTCCTACGAGCAGTACTTC	CSAKRGQPSSYEQYF
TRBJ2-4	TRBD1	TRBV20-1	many	TGCAGTGCTATCAGGGGGATGACCATTCAGTACTTC	CSAIRGMTIQYF
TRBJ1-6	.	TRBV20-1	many	TGCAGTGCTAGCAGGGAGGGGTTTAATTCACCCCTCCACTTT	CSASREGFNSPLHF
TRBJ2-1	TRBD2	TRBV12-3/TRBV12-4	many	TGTGCCAGCAGTTTAAGGGCTAGCGGGATGTGGAATGAGCAGTTCTTC	CASSLRASGMWNEQFF
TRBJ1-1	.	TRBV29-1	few	TGCAGCGCCTCCCGGGACACCCAAGGACGAGCTTTCTTT	CSASRDTQGRAFF
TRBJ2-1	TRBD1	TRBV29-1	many	TGCAGCGCGGGGACAGGGCGAAATGAGCAGTTCTTC	CSAGTGRNEQFF
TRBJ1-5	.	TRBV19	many	TGTGCCAGTCGACAGAGAAGCAATCAGCCCCAGCATTTT	CASRQRSNQPQHF
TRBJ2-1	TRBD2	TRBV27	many	TGTGCCAGCAGTCCCGGACTAGCGGTCAATGAGCAGTTCTTC	CASSPGLAVNEQFF
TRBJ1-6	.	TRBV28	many	TGTGCCAGCAGGTTAAACCAGGGATCATATAATTCACCCCTCCACTTT	CASRLNQGSYNSPLHF
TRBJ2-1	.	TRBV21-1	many	TGTGCCAGCAGGTGTAGCGGGAGGGCGGAGGAGCAGTTCTTC	CASRCSGRAEEQFF
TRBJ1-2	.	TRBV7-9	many	TGTGCCAGCAGCTTAACAGGGTTGAACTATGGCTACACCTTC	CASSLTGLNYGYTF
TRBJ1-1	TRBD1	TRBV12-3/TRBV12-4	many	TGTGCCAGCAGTCCCCGGACAGGGCTAGCAACTGAAGCTTTCTTT	CASSPRTGLATEAFF
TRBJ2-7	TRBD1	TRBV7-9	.	TGTGCCAGCAGCTCCCTCGGGCAGGGGGCTTACCCGACCTACGAGCAGTACTTC	CASSSLGQGAYPTYEQYF
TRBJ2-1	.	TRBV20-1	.	TGCAGTGCGAGCTGGCGGGGTGACAATGAGCAGTTCTTC	CSASWRGDNEQFF
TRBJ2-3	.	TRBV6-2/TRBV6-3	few	TGTGCCAGCAGCATGTTGGGGGGCACAGATACGCAGTATTTT	CASSMLGGTDTQYF
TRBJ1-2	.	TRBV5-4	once	TGTGCCAGCAGCCCCACAAGGGGCAGTGGCTACACCTTC	CASSPTRGSGYTF
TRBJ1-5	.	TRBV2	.	TGTGCCAGCAGCCCGGGAACTCAGCCCCAGCATTTT	CASSPGTQPQHF
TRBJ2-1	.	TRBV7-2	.	TGTGCCAGCAGCTTAGGGGCGCCTACCTACAATGAGCAGTTCTTC	CASSLGAPTYNEQFF
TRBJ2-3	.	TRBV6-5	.	TGTGCCAGCAAATGGAAGGGCGAGGGCACAGATACGCAGTATTTT	CASKWKGEGTDTQYF
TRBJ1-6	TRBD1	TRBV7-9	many	TGTGCCAGCAGCCCGACGACAGGGAACCCCTATAATTCACCCCTCCACTTT	CASSPTTGNPYNSPLHF
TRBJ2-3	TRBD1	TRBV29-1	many	TGCAGCGTATTATACCGGGACAGGGGTACAGATACGCAGTATTTT	CSVLYRDRGTDTQYF
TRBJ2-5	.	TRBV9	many	TGTGCCAGCAGCGTAGGGTACAAGAGCCAAGAGACCCAGTACTTC	CASSVGYKSQETQYF